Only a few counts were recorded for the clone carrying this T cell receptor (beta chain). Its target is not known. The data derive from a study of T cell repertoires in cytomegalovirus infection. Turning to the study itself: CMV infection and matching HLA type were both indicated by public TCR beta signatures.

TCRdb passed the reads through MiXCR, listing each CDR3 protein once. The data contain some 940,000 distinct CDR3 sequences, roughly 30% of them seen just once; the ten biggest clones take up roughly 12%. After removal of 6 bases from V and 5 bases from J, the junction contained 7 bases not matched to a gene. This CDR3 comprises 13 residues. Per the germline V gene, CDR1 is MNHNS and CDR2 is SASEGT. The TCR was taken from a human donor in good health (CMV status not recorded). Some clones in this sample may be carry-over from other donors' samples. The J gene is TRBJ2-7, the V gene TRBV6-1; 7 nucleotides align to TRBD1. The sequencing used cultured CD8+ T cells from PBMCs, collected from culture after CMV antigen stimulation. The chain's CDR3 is CASSALGGHEQYV. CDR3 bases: TGTGCCAGCAGCGCCTTAGGGGGCCACGAGCAGTACGTC.